This T cell receptor beta chain is drawn from a study of blood T cell repertoires in COVID-19. Study as a whole: Samples of COVID-19 (acute and convalescent) were obtained from the United States, Italy and Spain. PBMCs, B-cell-depleted T cells, or T cells were the source of the cDNA or gDNA that made up the material.

Trimming stripped 3 bases from V and 4 bases from J, with 16 bases between. The CDR3 runs 15 residues. Germline CDR1 and CDR2: SGHDT and YYEEEE. Per the authors' pipeline: Estimated nucleated cell counts came from reference gene primer amplification. Assay used: immunoSEQ multiplex PCR; TCRdb lists only in-frame clones, some missing. V, J and clone size were drawn from that table, and D and trimming were deduced from the DNA. The table has 200,000 to 250,000 clones, approximately 86% seen once. This sequence originates from a woman between 70 and 85 years old with active or convalescent COVID-19. The sample was peripheral blood. The genes are TRBV5-6 and TRBJ1-2; perhaps TRBD1 as D (6 bases). DNA of the CDR3: TGTGCCAGCAGCTATCCGACAGGCATCAGCTATGGCTACACCTTC. Amino acids: CASSYPTGISYGYTF.